The 22 T cell receptor beta chains presented below share a single source sample, sequenced in a study of blood T cells in healthy people across ages. Using a J-beta primer mix together with a sample-barcoded 5' primer, a second PCR was run for roughly 6 to 12 cycles. TCRdb itself ran the 5' RACE reads through MiXCR, one entry per CDR3 protein. The table shows about 780,000 distinct CDR3 sequences, with 46% occurring only once. The source material was blood. These TCRs come from a man at least 80 years old in good health.

J is TRBJ2-1 and V is TRBV3-1; D is unresolved. Trimming shortened V by 2 bases and J by 4 bases, and 12 bases separated the two germline ends. From germline, CDR1 is LGHDT and CDR2 YNNKEL (reference sequence). This CDR3 contains 15 residues. CDR3 residues: CASSQSVQNYNEQFF. The DNA of the CDR3 is TGTGCCAGCAGCCAATCGGTCCAGAATTACAATGAGCAGTTCTTC.

This clonotype was counted only a few times. V gene TRBV20-1 combines with J gene TRBJ2-1; D may be TRBD2 (5 bases). Per the germline V gene, CDR1 is DFQATT and CDR2 is SNEGSKA (reference sequence). V lost 0 bases, J lost 2 bases, and 11 bases lay in between. The CDR3 extends over 15 amino acids. The CDR3 DNA reads as TGCAGTGCTAGAGATGAAGCGGAGCCCTACAATGAGCAGTTCTTC. Translating it yields CSARDEAEPYNEQFF.

Only a few counts were recorded for this clonotype. The V and J genes are TRBV7-2 and TRBJ2-7; D is unresolved. CDR3 length: 17 amino acids. V shed 5 bases and J shed 0 bases, with 20 bases lying between them. Per the germline V gene, CDR1 is SGHTA and CDR2 is FQGNSA. The CDR3 protein is CASSEQVVGTYSYEQYF. For the CDR3, the DNA is TGTGCCAGCAGCGAGCAGGTCGTGGGTACATACTCCTACGAGCAGTACTTC.

This clonotype was recorded a few times. The CDR3 here is CASSPQRGGRYEQYF. CDR3 bases: TGTGCCAGCAGCCCCCAACGGGGGGGTCGATACGAGCAGTACTTC. J is TRBJ2-7 and V is TRBV4-2; 8 nucleotides agree with TRBD2. Unmatched junction bases numbered 9, after V lost 4 bases and J lost 4 bases. The germline V gene has CDR1 LGHNA and CDR2 YNFKEQ. The CDR3 totals 15 residues.

This chain uses TRBV5-6 with TRBJ2-1; D could derive from TRBD1 or TRBD2 (5 bases each). Germline values: CDR1 SGHDT, CDR2 YYEEEE. The CDR3 sequence is 14 residues long. With 1 base removed from V and 7 bases from J, the gap between germline ends came to 12 bases. CDR3 in amino acids: CASSLLGDRNEQFF. In nucleotides, the CDR3 is TGTGCCAGCAGCTTGCTGGGGGATCGAAATGAGCAGTTCTTC.

The rearrangement joins TRBV3-1 to TRBJ2-1; D gene uncertain. Germline lookup yields CDR1 LGHDT and CDR2 YNNKEL (reference sequence). This CDR3 is built from 15 residues. Trimming cost V 2 bases and J 7 bases, with 15 bases left between them. CDR3: CASSQSNPRVNEQFF. Here the CDR3 DNA reads TGTGCCAGCAGCCAAAGCAACCCCCGGGTAAATGAGCAGTTCTTC.

Remarks on this clonotype: This may be a read error: a much more frequent sequence differs by one nucleotide. The V call is TRBV10-3, the J call TRBJ2-5; D is perhaps TRBD1 (5 bases). The DNA end lines up better with TRBJ2-7; the J call may be wrong. The length of the CDR3 is 14 residues. Per the germline V gene, CDR1 is ENHRY and CDR2 is SYGVKD. The CDR3: CAISEAITTAEQYF. CDR3 coding DNA: TGTGCCATCAGTGAGGCGATCACGACAGCCGAGCAGTACTTC.

J is TRBJ1-1 and V is TRBV20-1, with TRBD1 matching 9 bases. V lost 6 bases, J lost 6 bases, and 5 bases stayed unmatched. Germline-derived CDR1 and CDR2 are DFQATT and SNEGSKA (reference sequence). The CDR3 sequence is 12 residues long. As DNA, the CDR3 is TGCAGTGCGCCGGGACAGGGAGCTGAAGCTTTCTTT. Protein: CSAPGQGAEAFF.

This chain connects TRBV12-3 or TRBV12-4 to TRBJ2-1, with D unclear. The V and J ends lost 3 bases and 5 bases respectively, with 8 bases between them. The length of the CDR3 is 13 residues. The chain's CDR3 is CASSLAQHNEQFF. The CDR3 DNA reads TGTGCCAGCAGTTTGGCACAGCACAATGAGCAGTTCTTC.

With respect to this clonotype: Germline and junction disagree at one end, which may indicate a read error. The V gene is TRBV7-9, the J gene TRBJ2-3, with D hard to call. The germline V gene encodes CDR1 SEHNR and CDR2 FQNEAQ (reference sequence). The CDR3 extends over 12 amino acids. CDR3 sequence reads: CSSSLVADTQYF. For the CDR3, the DNA is TGTTCCAGCAGCTTAGTAGCAGATACGCAGTATTTT.

CDR3 residues: CSARSSGRIRADGYTF. For the CDR3, the DNA is TGCAGTGCTAGAAGCTCAGGCAGGATTAGGGCGGATGGCTACACCTTC. The chain combines TRBV20-1 with TRBJ1-2; D is ambiguous. CDR3 size: 16 residues. CDR1 is DFQATT, CDR2 SNEGSKA, per germline (reference sequence). Trimming took 2 bases from V and 6 from J, leaving 22 bases between them.

This clonotype was counted a few times. The chain employs TRBV20-1 and TRBJ2-7, with 11 bases fitting TRBD2. The CDR3 runs 17 residues. The ends lost 1 base at V and 5 bases at J; junction bases unmatched: 13. Germline assignment: CDR1 DFQATT and CDR2 SNEGSKA (reference sequence). The CDR3 is CSARARTSGSLIHEQYF. The CDR3 DNA reads TGCAGTGCTAGAGCTAGAACTAGCGGGAGTCTGATACACGAGCAGTACTTC.

The chain combines TRBV20-1 with TRBJ2-2; 9 positions match TRBD1. V lost 6 bases, J lost 7 bases, and 6 bases stayed unmatched. The CDR3 runs 13 residues. The germline V gene encodes CDR1 DFQATT and CDR2 SNEGSKA (reference sequence). CDR3 in DNA: TGCAGTGCCTTGGGACAGGGTGGCGGGGAGCTGTTTTTT. Translating gives CSALGQGGGELFF.

The V call is TRBV30, the J call TRBJ1-2; D unresolved. The CDR3 length is 12 residues. V lost 4 bases to trimming and J lost 4 bases, with 10 bases between them. Germline V lookup: CDR1 GTSNPN, CDR2 SVGIG (reference sequence). The CDR3 loop is CAWTLTTYGYTF. The CDR3 DNA reads as TGTGCCTGGACGCTTACTACCTATGGCTACACCTTC.

The rearrangement joins TRBV9 to TRBJ2-5; 7 bases agree with TRBD1. The CDR3 consists of 15 residues. Trimming took 0 bases from V and 2 from J; bases not matched to a gene: 4. CDR1 and CDR2 (germline): SGDLS, YYNGEE. The CDR3 nucleotides read TGTGCCAGCAGCGTAGTAACGGGACAGCAAGAGACCCAGTACTTC. It codes for CASSVVTGQQETQYF.

The gene calls are TRBV3-1 and TRBJ2-2; 14 bases match TRBD2. The trim removed 5 bases at V and 3 bases at J, leaving 2 bases unmatched. Germline CDR1 reads LGHDT; CDR2 reads YNNKEL (reference sequence). This CDR3 is built from 16 residues. CDR3 protein: CASSRGLAGDTGELFF. The CDR3 coding sequence is TGTGCCAGCAGCAGGGGACTAGCGGGAGACACCGGGGAGCTGTTTTTT.

The chain couples TRBV4-1 to TRBJ2-7, with unresolved D. Near its end, the DNA agrees better with TRBJ2-5, so the J call may be wrong. The CDR3 is made up of 13 amino acids. Germline CDR1 reads MGHRA; CDR2 reads YSYEKL. The CDR3 reads CASSQDVARTQYF. In DNA form, the CDR3 reads TGCGCCAGCAGCCAAGATGTGGCCCGGACCCAGTACTTC.

The CDR3 reads CAISGGDMSSYEQYF. CDR3 DNA sequence: TGTGCCATCAGCGGAGGGGACATGAGCTCCTACGAGCAGTACTTC. The J gene is TRBJ2-7, the V gene TRBV10-3; the D gene could be TRBD1 or TRBD2 (6 bases each). V was cut by 6 bases and J by 0 bases, with 15 bases left in between. The CDR3 runs to 15 residues. Germline V gene lookup returns CDR1 ENHRY and CDR2 SYGVKD.

The chain is built from TRBV20-1 and TRBJ2-1; 10 bases map to TRBD1. Germline loops: CDR1 DFQATT, CDR2 SNEGSKA (reference sequence). CDR3 length: 14 residues. Trimming removed 3 bases from V and 8 bases from J; junction bases left unmatched: 7. CDR3: CSASDDRGRDEQFF. Written as DNA, the CDR3 is TGCAGTGCTAGCGACGACAGGGGGCGCGATGAGCAGTTCTTC.

The chain combines TRBV28 with TRBJ2-5; 7 nucleotides align to TRBD1. V was pared by 5 bases and J by 3 bases, with 6 bases of the junction left unmatched. The CDR3 has 14 amino acids. CDR1 MDHEN and CDR2 SYDVKM come from the germline V gene. The CDR3 nucleotides read TGTGCCAGCAGTGCGACAGGGATGAAAGAGACCCAGTACTTC. Its protein is CASSATGMKETQYF.

The chain is built from TRBV24-1 and TRBJ2-1, with D possibly TRBD2 on 6 matching bases. The CDR3 is 16 residues long. Trimming stripped 3 bases from V and 0 bases from J, with 11 bases between. Germline V gene lookup returns CDR1 KGHDR and CDR2 SFDVKD. CDR3 nucleotide sequence: TGTGCCACCAGTGATCCTTTAGCGGCCTCCTACAATGAGCAGTTCTTC. It encodes CATSDPLAASYNEQFF.

V usage is TRBV7-8 and J usage is TRBJ2-1; 11 bases match TRBD1. J gave up 6 bases and V 4 bases, and 11 bases lay outside the gene matches. This CDR3 is 17 amino acids long. The germline V gene has CDR1 SGHVS and CDR2 FQNEAQ. The CDR3 DNA reads TGTGCCAGCAGCTCGCCCCCTGGACAGGGGGCTGTCAATGAGCAGTTCTTC. It specifies CASSSPPGQGAVNEQFF.